These 27 T cell receptor beta chains were all obtained from the same sample, sequenced in a study of T-cell memory formation after mild COVID-19. From the 5' RACE reads, TCRdb called clonotypes with MiXCR, one entry per CDR3 protein. The sample includes more than 300,000 distinct CDR3 sequences, 20% to 25% of them seen just once. Sequenced: PBMCs or a T cell subset sorted from them (not recorded which). Receptors were obtained from a man between 18 and 29 years old who had mild COVID-19 (a few samples of this study predate the infection). Cell type and time point are not known.

The chain employs TRBV7-2 and TRBJ1-3, with D unclear. The V and J ends lost 8 bases and 6 bases respectively, with 20 bases between them. CDR1 and CDR2 from the germline V gene are SGHTA and FQGNSA. This CDR3 region has 15 residues. CDR3 amino acids: CASGITTPAANTIYF. In nucleotides, the CDR3 is TGTGCCAGCGGAATAACGACTCCTGCCGCAAACACCATATATTTT.

This clonotype was seen ten or more times. The J gene is TRBJ1-1, the V gene TRBV27; the D is unclear. CDR1 is MNHEY and CDR2 is SMNVEV in the germline V gene (reference sequence). CDR3 length: 13 amino acids. The V gene lost 2 bases and the J gene lost 1 base, with 5 bases spanning the gap. This CDR3 reads CASSLRANTEAFF. The CDR3, as DNA: TGTGCCAGCAGTTTAAGAGCGAACACTGAAGCTTTCTTT.

The V call is TRBV12-3 or TRBV12-4, the J call TRBJ1-5; a possible D gene is TRBD1 (5 bases). This CDR3 contains 15 residues. The ends were cut back, 3 bases at V and 7 bases at J, with 16 bases in the middle. The CDR3 nucleotides are TGTGCCAGCAGTTTTGGTCTCGGGGACCAGCAGCCCCAGCATTTT. Protein sequence: CASSFGLGDQQPQHF.

The chain uses TRBV5-1 and TRBJ1-1; TRBD1 matches 7 bases. CDR3 length: 16 residues. J gave up 1 base and V 7 bases, and 13 bases lay outside the gene matches. CDR1 and CDR2 from the germline V gene are SGHRS and YFSETQ. CDR3 sequence (DNA): TGCGCCAGCGGTGCCACAAGGGGACAGTCGAACACTGAAGCTTTCTTT. Translating it yields CASGATRGQSNTEAFF.

There are a few counts of this clonotype. The genes are TRBV4-2 and TRBJ1-1; D unclear. The CDR3 sequence is 14 residues long. V lost 1 base to trimming and J lost 1 base, with 7 bases between them. Germline CDR1 and CDR2: LGHNA and YNFKEQ. This CDR3 reads CASSQAVENTEAFF. DNA for the CDR3: TGTGCCAGCAGCCAAGCGGTCGAGAACACTGAAGCTTTCTTT.

The genes are TRBV7-9 and TRBJ2-3; D might be TRBD1 or TRBD2, each matching 5 bases. V was clipped by 0 bases and J by 4 bases, with 17 bases between them. This CDR3 region has 17 residues. Germline V gene data show CDR1 as SEHNR and CDR2 as FQNEAQ (reference sequence). The CDR3, as DNA: TGTGCCAGCAGCTTAGCGCTCTCAGGGACGGTGCCAGATACGCAGTATTTT. Translated: CASSLALSGTVPDTQYF. Combining the CDR3 with reference TRBV7-9 and TRBJ2-3 gives the whole variable domain DTGVSQNPRHKITKRGQNVTFRCDPISEHNRLYWYRQTLGQGPEFLTYFQNEAQLEKSRLLSDRFSAERPKGSFSTLEIQRTEQGDSAMYLCASSLALSGTVPDTQYFGPGTRLTVL.

V gene TRBV7-6 combines with J gene TRBJ2-5; no reliable D call. Trimming stripped 1 base from V and 5 bases from J, with 11 bases between. Germline CDR1 is SGHVS and CDR2 is FNYEAQ. The CDR3 extends over 14 amino acids. CDR3 sequence reads: CASSLGLPLETQYF. The CDR3 coding sequence is TGTGCCAGCAGCTTAGGCCTCCCATTGGAGACCCAGTACTTC.

This clonotype was recorded many times. This chain links TRBV6-2 or TRBV6-3 with TRBJ2-6; D is unclear. Trimming shortened V by 2 bases and J by 2 bases, and 13 bases separated the two germline ends. CDR1 is MNHEY and CDR2 is SVGEGT in the germline V gene. CDR3 length equals 17 residues. The CDR3 region has the DNA TGTGCCAGCAGTTACCGACCCCTCTCCCCTGGGGCCAACGTCCTGACTTTC. Translated: CASSYRPLSPGANVLTF.

This clonotype has just a few counts. One end of the junction is discordant with germline, which a read error may explain. This chain uses TRBV7-7 with TRBJ2-2, with TRBD2 matching 10 bases. Germline V lookup: CDR1 SSHAT, CDR2 FNYEAQ (reference sequence). There are 16 residues in the CDR3. The CDR3 sequence: CASSFLAGEYTGELFF. The CDR3 DNA is TGTGCTAGCAGCTTTCTAGCGGGGGAGTACACCGGGGAGCTGTTTTTT.

This clonotype was observed a handful of times. The chain has TRBV12-3 or TRBV12-4 and TRBJ2-5; either TRBD1 or TRBD2 may fit D (5 bases each). V lost 3 bases to trimming and J lost 3 bases, with 11 bases between them. This CDR3 has 14 amino acids. The CDR3 protein is CASSFSGSEETQYF. CDR3 DNA: TGTGCCAGCAGTTTTTCAGGGAGTGAAGAGACCCAGTACTTC.

In its sample, this clonotype was seen a few times. The chain links TRBV6-2 or TRBV6-3 to TRBJ1-1; TRBD1 is a possible D gene (6 bases). Germline loops: CDR1 MNHEY, CDR2 SVGEGT. The V and J ends lost 2 bases and 8 bases respectively, with 12 bases between them. The CDR3 loop spans 13 amino acids. The DNA for the CDR3 is TGTGCCAGCAGTTACGTCCCGGGGGCGGAAGCTTTCTTT. Translated, it gives CASSYVPGAEAFF.

The rearrangement uses TRBV7-9 and TRBJ2-7, with D maybe TRBD1 (5 bases). The CDR3 spans 14 residues. Looked up from germline, CDR1 is SEHNR and CDR2 is FQNEAQ (reference sequence). Deletions cut 4 bases from V and 2 bases from J, with 12 bases between. CDR3 in amino acids: CASSWVGAPYEQYF. CDR3 bases: TGTGCCAGCAGCTGGGTAGGGGCACCCTACGAGCAGTACTTC.

This clonotype was recorded a few times. CDR3 amino acids: CASSRRGTTSTDTQYF. The CDR3 DNA reads as TGTGCCAGCAGCCGGAGAGGGACTACCAGCACAGATACGCAGTATTTT. V gene TRBV4-2 combines with J gene TRBJ2-3; 7 nucleotides match TRBD2. CDR1 is LGHNA and CDR2 is YNFKEQ in the germline V gene. CDR3 length equals 16 residues. V shed 4 bases, J shed 0 bases, and the junction held 7 bases outside the gene matches.

This clonotype showed up just a few times. The chain recombines TRBV20-1 with TRBJ2-7; the D is unclear. V gave up 0 bases and J gave up 1 base, with 7 bases separating them. Germline values: CDR1 DFQATT, CDR2 SNEGSKA (reference sequence). The CDR3 length is 13 residues. CDR3 protein: CSARDDGSYEQYF. The CDR3 DNA is TGCAGTGCTAGAGATGATGGGTCCTACGAGCAGTACTTC.

This chain links TRBV4-3 with TRBJ1-1, with D maybe TRBD1 (5 bases). This CDR3 is built from 14 residues. Per the germline V gene, CDR1 is LGHNA and CDR2 is YSLEER. The V gene lost 4 bases and the J gene lost 3 bases, with 12 bases spanning the gap. The DNA of the CDR3 is TGCGCCAGCAGCCGAGACCTGGGGGACACTGAAGCTTTCTTT. Translation: CASSRDLGDTEAFF.

The chain couples TRBV15 to TRBJ1-1; D is undetermined. Germline CDR1 reads LNHNV; CDR2 reads YYDKDF (reference sequence). Trimming shortened V by 5 bases and J by 1 base, and 8 bases separated the two germline ends. The CDR3 loop spans 13 amino acids. CDR3 loop: CATSRRTNTEAFF. The CDR3 bases are TGTGCCACCAGCCGGAGGACGAACACTGAAGCTTTCTTT.

V gene TRBV3-1 combines with J gene TRBJ2-5; D call uncertain. V lost 5 bases and J 5 bases, leaving 6 bases between the germline ends. This CDR3 comprises 11 residues. From germline, CDR1 is LGHDT and CDR2 YNNKEL (reference sequence). In nucleotides, the CDR3 is TGTGCCAGCAGCGGCCTGGAGACCCAGTACTTC. Its translation is CASSGLETQYF.

This clonotype was detected a few times. The J gene is TRBJ2-7, the V gene TRBV7-9; 10 positions match TRBD1. The J segment lost 3 bases and the V segment lost 4 bases, leaving 12 bases of the junction unmatched. Germline loops: CDR1 SEHNR, CDR2 FQNEAQ (reference sequence). CDR3 length: 17 amino acids. CDR3 in DNA: TGTGCCAGCAGCTCAAGGGATTACGGGACAGGGGACTACGAGCAGTACGTC. Protein sequence: CASSSRDYGTGDYEQYV.

The chain employs TRBV4-1 and TRBJ2-7; D remains ambiguous. The V end lost 3 bases, the J end lost 3 bases, and 12 bases lay between the germline ends. CDR1 and CDR2 from the germline V gene are MGHRA and YSYEKL. The CDR3 has 14 amino acids. The CDR3 region is CASSQSLRDYEQYV. CDR3 coding DNA: TGCGCCAGCAGCCAGTCCCTTAGGGACTACGAGCAGTACGTC.

This clonotype was counted only a few times. The chain has TRBV5-1 and TRBJ2-2; 11 bases map to TRBD2. The ends lost 7 bases at V and 3 bases at J; junction bases unmatched: 5. There are 15 residues in the CDR3. Germline V gene data show CDR1 as SGHRS and CDR2 as YFSETQ. The CDR3 bases are TGCGCCAGCCCCCCTAGCGGGGGGCACACCGGGGAGCTGTTTTTT. Translated: CASPPSGGHTGELFF.

In this sample, this clonotype turned up a few times. This sequence joins TRBV29-1 and TRBJ2-7, with a weak D call TRBD2 (7 bases). The CDR3 totals 16 residues. Trimming took 2 bases from V and 0 from J, leaving 17 bases between them. Germline V gene data show CDR1 as SQVTM and CDR2 as ANQGSEA. CDR3 nucleotides: TGCAGCGTTGAAAGGTTGGGGGGGGCCTCCTCCTACGAGCAGTACTTC. This translates into CSVERLGGASSYEQYF.

This clonotype was counted between two and nine times. The genes are TRBV6-4 and TRBJ2-3; D assignment may be TRBD1 or TRBD2 (5 bases each). CDR3 length: 14 amino acids. CDR1 MRHNA and CDR2 SNTAGT come from the germline V gene. The germline V and J ends were trimmed by 9 bases and 2 bases, with 15 bases remaining between them. The CDR3 here is CASSRGETTDTQYF. CDR3 in DNA: TGTGCCAGTTCTCGAGGGGAGACCACAGATACGCAGTATTTT.

Only one count was recorded for this clonotype. The chain has TRBV15 and TRBJ1-1, with TRBD1 as a possible D gene (6 bases). The V end lost 7 bases, the J end lost 2 bases, and 11 bases lay between the germline ends. The germline V gene has CDR1 LNHNV and CDR2 YYDKDF (reference sequence). The CDR3 runs to 13 residues. DNA of the CDR3: TGTGCCACCACAGGACAGTACAACACTGAAGCTTTCTTT. Amino acid sequence: CATTGQYNTEAFF.

This sequence joins TRBV7-2 and TRBJ1-2; 8 bases agree with TRBD1. This CDR3 contains 13 residues. Trimming cost V 4 bases and J 8 bases; bases outside gene matches: 6. CDR1 and CDR2 from the germline V gene are SGHTA and FQGNSA. In DNA, the CDR3 is TGTGCCAGCAGCTCCGGACAGGGCAAAGGCTACACCTTC. Translated: CASSSGQGKGYTF.

This clonotype showed up many times. This sequence joins TRBV7-2 and TRBJ2-4; D possibly corresponds to TRBD1 (5 bases). V was clipped by 6 bases and J by 3 bases, with 15 bases between them. CDR3 size: 15 residues. Germline CDR1 is SGHTA and CDR2 is FQGNSA. The CDR3 DNA reads as TGTGCCAGCAGTGCTCAAACAGGCTTCAAAAACATTCAGTACTTC. Protein sequence: CASSAQTGFKNIQYF.

This chain uses TRBV7-9 with TRBJ1-2; 7 nucleotides agree with TRBD1. CDR3 size: 15 residues. Germline CDR1 reads SEHNR; CDR2 reads FQNEAQ (reference sequence). V shed 6 bases and J 7 bases; nucleotides not matched to a gene: 14. The CDR3 reads CASSRRREGAAGYTF. The CDR3 nucleotides read TGTGCCAGCAGTCGCCGCCGGGAGGGGGCTGCTGGCTACACCTTC.

Only a few counts were recorded for this clonotype. The chain uses TRBV12-3 or TRBV12-4 and TRBJ2-3, with unresolved D. The CDR3 consists of 15 residues. The V end lost 0 bases, the J end lost 0 bases, and 7 bases lay between the germline ends. CDR3 nucleotides: TGTGCCAGCAGTTTAGCCGCCGGGAGCACAGATACGCAGTATTTT. Translating gives CASSLAAGSTDTQYF.